The 6 T cell receptor beta chains reported below all come from one sample, sequenced in a study of blood T cell repertoires in COVID-19. Produced via immunoSEQ multiplex PCR; TCRdb's table is partial and in-frame only. The sample consists of a few hundred thousand clones, 80% to 90% of them appearing once. Sequencing was performed on PBMCs or T cells enriched from blood (not recorded which). All receptors come from a man aged 25 to 45 who had recovered from COVID-19.

This chain uses TRBV2 with TRBJ2-1, with 14 bases identical to TRBD2. Trimming took 4 bases from V and 4 from J; bases not matched to a gene: 6. CDR1 is SNHLY and CDR2 is FYNNEI in the germline V gene. This CDR3 has 17 residues. CDR3 residues: CASSVGLAGGSYNEQFF. The CDR3, as DNA: TGTGCCAGCAGTGTAGGACTAGCGGGGGGCTCTTACAATGAGCAGTTCTTC.

This chain connects TRBV28 to TRBJ1-2; D is perhaps TRBD1 (5 bases). Trimming stripped 5 bases from V and 3 bases from J, with 13 bases between. The CDR3 contains 14 residues. Germline V lookup: CDR1 MDHEN, CDR2 SYDVKM. Written as DNA, the CDR3 is TGTGCCAGCAGTCTTTCCGGGGGGGACTATGGCTACACCTTC. Amino acids: CASSLSGGDYGYTF.

This clone was counted only a few times. The V call is TRBV28, the J call TRBJ1-2; possible D gene TRBD1, 5 bases. V was cut by 4 bases and J by 7 bases, with 22 bases left in between. The CDR3 runs to 16 residues. In germline, CDR1 is MDHEN, CDR2 SYDVKM. CDR3 nucleotides: TGTGCCAGCAGTTCTCATCCAACTCCTGTGACAGCTGGCTACACCTTC. Its protein is CASSSHPTPVTAGYTF.

The gene calls are TRBV6-5 and TRBJ1-2; D gene ambiguous. The CDR3 totals 14 residues. V was trimmed by 5 bases and J by 4 bases, leaving 14 bases between them. In germline, CDR1 is MNHEY, CDR2 SVGAGI. The CDR3 DNA sequence: TGTGCCAGCAGTACACACATAAACAGCTATGGCTACACCTTC. Protein sequence: CASSTHINSYGYTF.

Only one count was recorded for this clone. This chain uses TRBV5-1 with TRBJ1-6; 9 bases align to TRBD1. V was pared by 2 bases and J by 5 bases, with 11 bases of the junction left unmatched. This CDR3 has 18 amino acids. Per germline, CDR1 SGHRS and CDR2 YFSETQ. CDR3 in DNA: TGCGCCAGCAGCTTCAATGCGCGGGACAGGGTCAATAATTCACCCCTCCACTTT. Its translation: CASSFNARDRVNNSPLHF.

The chain links TRBV28 to TRBJ1-6; D uncertain. Germline CDR1 is MDHEN and CDR2 is SYDVKM. The ends were cut back, 1 base at V and 9 bases at J, with 4 bases in the middle. This CDR3 contains 12 residues. CDR3 amino acids: CASSLYRSPLHF. The CDR3 coding sequence is TGTGCCAGCAGTTTATATCGTTCACCCCTCCACTTT. Full variable domain (missing parts from reference TRBV28 and TRBJ1-6): DVKVTQSSRYLVKRTGEKVFLECVQDMDHENMFWYRQDPGLGLRLIYFSYDVKMKEKGDIPEGYSVSREKKERFSLILESASTNQTSMYLCASSLYRSPLHFGNGTRLTVT.